The rows below give T cell receptor beta chains drawn from one sample of a study of shared clonotypes between healthy human individuals. Repertoires were generated with immunoSEQ multiplex PCR, while TCRdb's copy carries only in-frame clones and drops some. This sample has fewer than 3 million clones, with approximately 90% found just once. The sample taken for sequencing was naive CD4+ T cells from PBMCs. These TCRs come from a man between 18 and 35 years old in good health. Some clones in this sample may be carry-over from other donors' samples. Both conserved end residues are trimmed from each CDR3. Each record gives: J gene, CDR3 length, V gene, CDR3 protein.

j_gene: TRBJ1-2
len: 10
v_gene: TRBV6-1
CDR3aa: ASGTETYGYT

j_gene: TRBJ1-5
len: 10
v_gene: TRBV6-4
CDR3aa: ATQGSNQPQH

j_gene: TRBJ2-1
len: 12
v_gene: TRBV7-2
CDR3aa: ASSLSGRGDEQF

j_gene: TRBJ2-3
len: 15
v_gene: TRBV14
CDR3aa: ASSLSWGTGRPDTQY

j_gene: TRBJ1-2
len: 12
v_gene: TRBV5-4
CDR3aa: ASSRDRVDYGYT

j_gene: TRBJ2-5
len: 13
v_gene: TRBV7-2
CDR3aa: ASSLNWGPWETQY

j_gene: TRBJ2-5
len: 13
v_gene: TRBV4-1
CDR3aa: ASSPGLAGEETQY

j_gene: TRBJ2-1
len: 13
v_gene: TRBV5-1
CDR3aa: ASSLGARDLNEQF

j_gene: TRBJ1-1
len: 11
v_gene: TRBV28
CDR3aa: ASSEKGYTEAF

j_gene: TRBJ1-2
len: 10
v_gene: TRBV29-1
CDR3aa: SVDKGYYGYT

j_gene: TRBJ2-7
len: 11
v_gene: TRBV2
CDR3aa: ASSWDRPYEQY

j_gene: TRBJ1-4
len: 13
v_gene: TRBV6-5
CDR3aa: ASSYLGGGFEKLF

j_gene: TRBJ2-4
len: 14
v_gene: TRBV7-9
CDR3aa: ASSYGGRLGRNIQY

j_gene: TRBJ1-1
len: 12
v_gene: TRBV18
CDR3aa: ASSLGQRNTEAF

j_gene: TRBJ1-2
len: 12
v_gene: TRBV28
CDR3aa: ASSFVGTDYGYT

j_gene: TRBJ1-2
len: 13
v_gene: TRBV13
CDR3aa: ASSLVLTLGYGYT

j_gene: TRBJ2-6
len: 12
v_gene: TRBV5-1
CDR3aa: ATKKGSGANVLT

j_gene: TRBJ1-1
len: 11
v_gene: TRBV7-2
CDR3aa: ASSLQENTEAF

j_gene: TRBJ1-1
len: 10
v_gene: TRBV30
CDR3aa: AWSGAGGEAF

j_gene: TRBJ2-1
len: 12
v_gene: TRBV11-3
CDR3aa: ASSLSGTRNEQF

j_gene: TRBJ2-5
len: 15
v_gene: TRBV9
CDR3aa: ASSVGIGGSHQETQY

j_gene: TRBJ1-1
len: 13
v_gene: TRBV5-1
CDR3aa: ASSFHRASGTEAF

j_gene: TRBJ2-3
len: 12
v_gene: TRBV2
CDR3aa: ASSKDSGADTQY

j_gene: TRBJ1-5
len: 11
v_gene: TRBV7-3
CDR3aa: ASSSGGNQPQH